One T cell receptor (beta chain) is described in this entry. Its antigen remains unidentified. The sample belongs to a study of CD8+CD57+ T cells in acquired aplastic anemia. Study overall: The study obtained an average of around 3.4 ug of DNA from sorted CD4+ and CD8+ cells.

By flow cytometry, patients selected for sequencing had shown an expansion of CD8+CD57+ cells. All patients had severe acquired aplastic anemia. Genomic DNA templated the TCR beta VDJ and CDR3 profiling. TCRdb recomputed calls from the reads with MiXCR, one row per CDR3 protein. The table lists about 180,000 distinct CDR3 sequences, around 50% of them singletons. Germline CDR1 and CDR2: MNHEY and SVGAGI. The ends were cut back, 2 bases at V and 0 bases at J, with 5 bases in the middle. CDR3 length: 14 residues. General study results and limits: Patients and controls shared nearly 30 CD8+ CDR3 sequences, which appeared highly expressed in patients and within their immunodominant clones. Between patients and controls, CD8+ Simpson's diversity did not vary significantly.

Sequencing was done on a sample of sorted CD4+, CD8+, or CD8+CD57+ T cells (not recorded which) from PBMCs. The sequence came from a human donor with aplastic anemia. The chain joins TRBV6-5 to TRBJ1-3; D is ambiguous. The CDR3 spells CASSYLLSGNTIYF. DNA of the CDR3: TGTGCCAGCAGTTACCTCCTCTCTGGAAACACCATATATTTT.